This TCR beta chain was sequenced during a study of T cells in Graves' hyperthyroidism and ophthalmopathy. Reasons for excluding patients were uncontrolled infection, other autoimmune disease, pregnancy or lactation. Regions amplified from RNA transcripts were the TCR beta CDR3 regions. The TCR CDR3 was amplified in a first-round RT-PCR using the HTBI primer set. TCRdb redid the calling of the multiplex PCR reads with MiXCR, one entry per CDR3 protein. The sample has 490,000 or so distinct CDR3 sequences, approximately 48% seen once; the top ten hold around 44%. The length of the CDR3 is 15 residues. The V gene end was trimmed by 7 bases and the J gene end by 0 bases; junction bases not matched to a gene: 9. Germline assignment: CDR1 SNHLY and CDR2 FYNNEI. Study results and limitations: Most thyroid clonotypes with frequency above 0.001 were detected in blood.

About this clonotype: What it binds is unknown.

The chain links TRBV2 to TRBJ2-7; 7 bases line up with TRBD2. Input material: peripheral blood or thyroid tissue (not recorded which). The sequence derives from an adult woman with Graves' disease, either hyperthyroidism or ophthalmopathy (not recorded which). CDR3 DNA sequence: TGTGCCAGCACCGGGCTAGCGGAGGTCTCCTACGAGCAGTACTTC. This sequence encodes CASTGLAEVSYEQYF.